These 3 T cell receptor beta chains were all obtained from the same sample, sequenced in a study of blood T cell repertoires in COVID-19 (TCRdb year 2020). Library preparation was by the immunoSEQ multiplex PCR assay. Sourced from immuneACCESS, this table was stored by TCRdb with only in-frame sequences that have V and J called. A share of the clones is absent; for the studies checked, an unresolved V gene accounts for under half, and the remainder has no known explanation. A total of approximately 150,000 clones appear in this sample, less than 85% of them only once. More than 7% of the sample is taken by the ten largest. The source material was peripheral blood. The receptors stem from a woman in her sixties with COVID-19, enrolled during active disease.

This chain joins TRBV6-5 and TRBJ2-6; 7 bases align to TRBD1. Germline-derived CDR1 and CDR2 are MNHEY and SVGAGI. Trimming at V came to 8 bases and at J to 2 bases, leaving 3 bases not matched to a gene. CDR3 size: 14 residues. CDR3 DNA: TGTGCCAGCCAAACAGGGGCTGGGGCCAACGTCCTGACTTTC. Translated: CASQTGAGANVLTF.

V usage is TRBV11-2 and J usage is TRBJ1-2; 8 bases match TRBD1. Per the germline V gene, CDR1 is SGHAT and CDR2 is FQNNGV. Trimming cost V 1 base and J 4 bases; bases outside gene matches: 8. The CDR3 runs to 16 residues. CDR3 amino acids: CASSLGGQGAAYGYTF. CDR3 nucleotide sequence: TGTGCCAGCAGCTTAGGTGGGCAGGGGGCGGCCTATGGCTACACCTTC.

The chain uses TRBV29-1 and TRBJ2-1; 8 bases agree with TRBD1. This CDR3 region has 15 residues. The V and J ends lost 4 bases and 9 bases, in that order; junction bases with no gene match: 14. The germline V gene has CDR1 SQVTM and CDR2 ANQGSEA. The DNA for the CDR3 is TGCAGCGTTGGGGGCCGGAGACAGGGGTTCGGTGAGCAGTTCTTC. Translating it yields CSVGGRRQGFGEQFF.